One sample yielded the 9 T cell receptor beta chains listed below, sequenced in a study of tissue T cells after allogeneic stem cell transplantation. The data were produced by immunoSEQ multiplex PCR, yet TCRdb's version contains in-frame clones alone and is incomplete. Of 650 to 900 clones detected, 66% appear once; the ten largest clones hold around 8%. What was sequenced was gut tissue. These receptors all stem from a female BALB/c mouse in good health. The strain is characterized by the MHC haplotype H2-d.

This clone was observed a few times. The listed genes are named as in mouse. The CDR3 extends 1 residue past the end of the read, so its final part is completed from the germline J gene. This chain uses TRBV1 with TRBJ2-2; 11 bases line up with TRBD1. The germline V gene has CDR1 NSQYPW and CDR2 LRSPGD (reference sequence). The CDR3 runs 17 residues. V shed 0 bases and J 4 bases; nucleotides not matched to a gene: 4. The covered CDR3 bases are TGCACCTGCAGTGCAGATCTCGGGACAGGGGGCACCGGGCAGCTCTAC. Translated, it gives CTCSADLGTGGTGQLY. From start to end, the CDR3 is CTCSADLGTGGTGQLYF. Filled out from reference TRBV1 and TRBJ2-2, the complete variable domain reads VTLLEQNPRWRLVPRGQAVNLRCILKNSQYPWMSWYQQDLQKQLQWLFTLRSPGDKEVKSLPGADYLATRVTDTELRLQVANMSQGRTLYCTCSADLGTGGTGQLYFGEGSKLTVL.

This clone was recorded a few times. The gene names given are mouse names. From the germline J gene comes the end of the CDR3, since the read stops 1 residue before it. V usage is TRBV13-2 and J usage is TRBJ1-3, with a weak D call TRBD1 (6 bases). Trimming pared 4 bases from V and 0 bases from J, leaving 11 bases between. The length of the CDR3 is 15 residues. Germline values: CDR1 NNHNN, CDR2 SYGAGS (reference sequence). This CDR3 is CASGHRDNSGNTLYF. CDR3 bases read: TGTGCCAGCGGTCACCGGGACAATTCTGGAAATACGCTCTAT.

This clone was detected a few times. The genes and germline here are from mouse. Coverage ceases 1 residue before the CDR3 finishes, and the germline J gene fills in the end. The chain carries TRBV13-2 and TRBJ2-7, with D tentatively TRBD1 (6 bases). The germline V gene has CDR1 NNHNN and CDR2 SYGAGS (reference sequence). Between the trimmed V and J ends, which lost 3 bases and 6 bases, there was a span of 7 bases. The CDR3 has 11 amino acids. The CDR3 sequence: CASGAGVEQYF. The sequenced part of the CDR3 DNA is TGTGCCAGCGGTGCAGGGGTTGAACAGTAC.

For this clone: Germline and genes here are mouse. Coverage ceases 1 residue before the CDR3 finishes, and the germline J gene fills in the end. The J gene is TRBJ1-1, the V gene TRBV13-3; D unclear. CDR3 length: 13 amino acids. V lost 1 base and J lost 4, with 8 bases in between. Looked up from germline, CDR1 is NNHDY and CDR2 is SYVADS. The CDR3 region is CASSDRDLTEVFF. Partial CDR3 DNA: TGTGCCAGCAGTGATAGGGATCTCACAGAAGTCTTC.

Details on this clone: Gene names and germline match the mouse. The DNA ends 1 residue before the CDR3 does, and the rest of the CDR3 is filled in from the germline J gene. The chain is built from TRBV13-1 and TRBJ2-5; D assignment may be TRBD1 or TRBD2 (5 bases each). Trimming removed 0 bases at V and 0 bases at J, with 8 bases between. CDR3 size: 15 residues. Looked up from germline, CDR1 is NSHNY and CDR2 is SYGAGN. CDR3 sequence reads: CASSDAGVNQDTQYF. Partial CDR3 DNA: TGTGCCAGCAGTGATGCGGGGGTTAACCAAGACACCCAGTAC.

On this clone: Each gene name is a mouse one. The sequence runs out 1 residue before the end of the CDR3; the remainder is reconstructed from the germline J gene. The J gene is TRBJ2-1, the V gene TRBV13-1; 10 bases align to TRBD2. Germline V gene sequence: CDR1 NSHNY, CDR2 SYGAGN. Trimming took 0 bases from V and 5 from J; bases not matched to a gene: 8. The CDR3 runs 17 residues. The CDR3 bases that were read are TGTGCCAGCAGTGATGCAAGCATACTGGGGGGGGATGCTGAGCAGTTC. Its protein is CASSDASILGGDAEQF. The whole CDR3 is CASSDASILGGDAEQFF.

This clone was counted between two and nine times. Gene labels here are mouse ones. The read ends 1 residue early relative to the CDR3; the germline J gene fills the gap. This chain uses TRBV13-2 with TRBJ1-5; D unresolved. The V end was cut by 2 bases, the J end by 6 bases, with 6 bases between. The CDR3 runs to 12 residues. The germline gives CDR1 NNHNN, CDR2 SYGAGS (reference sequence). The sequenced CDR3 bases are TGTGCCAGCGGTGACGCCCCCCAGGCTCCGCTT. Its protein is CASGDAPQAPL. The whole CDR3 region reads CASGDAPQAPLF.

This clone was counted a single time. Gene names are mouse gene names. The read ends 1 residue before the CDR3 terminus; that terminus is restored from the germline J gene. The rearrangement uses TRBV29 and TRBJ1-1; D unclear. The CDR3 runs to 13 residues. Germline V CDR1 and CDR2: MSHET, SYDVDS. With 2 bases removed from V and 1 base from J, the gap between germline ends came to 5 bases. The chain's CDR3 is CASSLKRNTEVFF. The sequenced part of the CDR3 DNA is TGTGCTAGCAGTTTAAAAAGAAACACAGAAGTCTTC.

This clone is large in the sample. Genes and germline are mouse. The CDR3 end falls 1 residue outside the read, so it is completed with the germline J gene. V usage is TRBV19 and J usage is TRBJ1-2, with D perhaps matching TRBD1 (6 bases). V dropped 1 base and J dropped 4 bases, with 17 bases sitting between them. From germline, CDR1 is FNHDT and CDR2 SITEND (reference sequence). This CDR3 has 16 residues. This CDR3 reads CASSIMGGAPGSDYTF. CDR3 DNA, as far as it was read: TGTGCCAGCAGTATAATGGGGGGCGCCCCGGGCTCCGACTACACC.